Below, one T cell receptor beta chain is given with its context. The record originates from a study of blood T cell repertoires in COVID-19. Study information: From T cells, B-cell-depleted T cells, or PBMCs came the material, which was cDNA or gDNA.

Sequencing used immunoSEQ multiplex PCR; TCRdb keeps in-frame clones, though not all of them. In the table there are over 150,000 clones, roughly 87% of which are singletons. CDR1 and CDR2 from the germline V gene are SGHRS and YFSETQ. The CDR3 totals 14 residues. With V trimmed by 7 bases and J by 6 bases, 6 bases remained unmatched. The source material was PBMCs or T cells enriched from blood (not recorded which). The rearrangement joins TRBV5-1 to TRBJ1-5; 11 bases line up with TRBD1. The sequence came from a woman in her 50s who had recovered from COVID-19. The CDR3 region has the DNA TGCGCCAGCGGGCCCGGGACAGGGGGTCAGCCCCAGCATTTT. This encodes CASGPGTGGQPQHF.